This T cell receptor beta chain was found in a study of shared clonotypes between healthy human individuals. Donors comprised healthy HIV-negative adults lacking recent acute infections or vaccinations. Sequenced by immunoSEQ multiplex PCR; TCRdb stores in-frame clones only, minus some. The sample records 1 million to 1.3 million clones, about 84% being singletons. The CDR3 is 17 residues long. Trimming removed 6 bases from V and 7 bases from J; junction bases left unmatched: 20. Germline lookup yields CDR1 SGHTS and CDR2 YDEGEE. The specimen was memory CD4+ T cells from PBMCs. Subset here: CD45RA-negative fraction. This clonotype originated in a man aged 18 to 35 in good health. Some clones in this sample may be carry-over from other donors' samples. V usage is TRBV5-8 and J usage is TRBJ2-7; 9 bases line up with TRBD2. The CDR3 nucleotides are TGTGCCAGCACCCTCCGGGTTTTCCTAGCGGGGCGGGAAGAGCAGTACTTC. Translated: CASTLRVFLAGREEQYF.